One and the same sample provided the 29 T cell receptor beta chains below, sequenced in a study of T cells and copy number aberrations in small-cell lung cancer. Profiled with immunoSEQ multiplex PCR; TCRdb holds only in-frame clones, not every one. The table records about 2,500 clones, roughly 80% of them present only once. Input material: normal tissue next to the tumor. These receptors were collected from a man between 60 and 70 years old with small cell lung cancer.

This chain links TRBV4-1 with TRBJ1-1; tentative D call: TRBD1 (6 bases). This CDR3 region has 16 residues. Per the germline V gene, CDR1 is MGHRA and CDR2 is YSYEKL. V lost 1 base, J lost 1 base, and 13 bases lay in between. CDR3: CASSQVMRGSNTEAFF. For the CDR3, the DNA is TGCGCCAGCAGCCAAGTTATGAGGGGGTCGAACACTGAAGCTTTCTTT.

This clone counts as large. The chain employs TRBV6-5 and TRBJ1-2, with 8 nucleotides matching TRBD1. This CDR3 is 14 amino acids long. The germline CDR1 and CDR2 sequences are MNHEY and SVGAGI. V was clipped by 2 bases and J by 4 bases; unmatched bases: 3. Here the CDR3 DNA reads TGTGCCAGCAGTTACGGACAGGGAGGCTATGGCTACACCTTC. It translates to CASSYGQGGYGYTF.

V usage is TRBV6-1 and J usage is TRBJ1-1; D call uncertain. V lost 2 bases, J lost 0 bases, and 22 bases lay in between. Looked up from germline, CDR1 is MNHNS and CDR2 is SASEGT. This CDR3 has 19 amino acids. CDR3 coding DNA: TGTGCCAGCAGTGAAAATGCACAGTGGGATGGATATTTGAACACTGAAGCTTTCTTT. It codes for CASSENAQWDGYLNTEAFF.

This chain uses TRBV7-9 with TRBJ2-7; 11 nucleotides line up with TRBD1. Germline V CDR1 and CDR2: SEHNR, FQNEAQ (reference sequence). This CDR3 comprises 14 residues. Trimming took 4 bases from V and 5 from J; bases not matched to a gene: 4. The CDR3 region is CASSSGQGAHEQYF. The DNA of the CDR3 is TGTGCCAGCAGCTCCGGACAGGGGGCCCACGAGCAGTACTTC.

This chain connects TRBV5-1 to TRBJ1-4; D call uncertain. In germline, CDR1 is SGHRS, CDR2 YFSETQ. The CDR3 sequence is 14 residues long. Trimming cost V 0 bases and J 3 bases, with 6 bases left between them. CDR3 residues: CASSLGKANEKLFF. DNA for the CDR3: TGCGCCAGCAGCTTGGGTAAGGCTAATGAAAAACTGTTTTTT. Full variable domain (remainder filled in from reference TRBV5-1 and TRBJ1-4): KAGVTQTPRYLIKTRGQQVTLSCSPISGHRSVSWYQQTPGQGLQFLFEYFSETQRNKGNFPGRFSGRQFSNSRSEMNVSTLELGDSALYLCASSLGKANEKLFFGSGTQLSVL.

The chain combines TRBV4-1 with TRBJ2-1; 14 nucleotides agree with TRBD2. J gave up 4 bases and V 4 bases, and 6 bases lay outside the gene matches. The CDR3 spans 17 residues. Germline assignment: CDR1 MGHRA and CDR2 YSYEKL. The CDR3 sequence is CASSPTRTSGGYNEQFF. The CDR3 nucleotides are TGCGCCAGCAGCCCCACCCGGACTAGCGGGGGGTACAATGAGCAGTTCTTC.

This clone was counted between two and nine times. This chain connects TRBV10-2 to TRBJ1-1; 9 bases align to TRBD1. The germline V gene has CDR1 WSHSY and CDR2 SAAADI. Trimming took 3 bases from V and 4 from J; bases not matched to a gene: 6. This CDR3 comprises 15 residues. DNA of the CDR3: TGCGCCAGCAGTGAATCTCGACAGGGGGGCACTGAAGCTTTCTTT. Protein sequence: CASSESRQGGTEAFF.

The DNA for the CDR3 is TGTGCCAGCAGCCAAGGGCAGGGTGGAGGCGAGCAGTACTTC. Protein sequence: CASSQGQGGGEQYF. The chain recombines TRBV14 with TRBJ2-7; the D gene could be TRBD1 or TRBD2 (5 bases each). Germline CDR1 SGHDN, CDR2 FVKESK. This CDR3 contains 14 residues. Trimming shortened V by 1 base and J by 6 bases, and 13 bases separated the two germline ends.

This rearrangement joins TRBV28 to TRBJ2-1; D gene unclear. This CDR3 has 17 residues. The ends were cut back, 1 base at V and 5 bases at J, with 18 bases in the middle. Germline V lookup: CDR1 MDHEN, CDR2 SYDVKM. The CDR3 sequence is CASSLFGERTKNNEQFF. DNA for the CDR3: TGTGCCAGCAGTTTATTTGGAGAACGCACTAAAAACAATGAGCAGTTCTTC.

Within the sample, this clone is large. V and J are TRBV27 and TRBJ1-2; TRBD1 aligns across 9 bases. Germline V gene data show CDR1 as MNHEY and CDR2 as SMNVEV (reference sequence). This CDR3 has 14 amino acids. V was pared by 2 bases and J by 6 bases, with 4 bases of the junction left unmatched. This chain's CDR3 is CASSLMGQGDGYTF. In DNA, the CDR3 is TGTGCCAGCAGTTTAATGGGACAGGGAGATGGCTACACCTTC.

The chain uses TRBV5-1 and TRBJ1-3, with D possibly TRBD1 on 5 matching bases. This CDR3 comprises 14 residues. Trimming pared 4 bases from V and 4 bases from J, leaving 12 bases between. Germline CDR1 reads SGHRS; CDR2 reads YFSETQ. This CDR3 is CASSPAGKGNTIYF. The CDR3 region has the DNA TGCGCCAGCAGCCCAGCAGGGAAGGGAAACACCATATATTTT.

The CDR3 protein is CASSLIGEGGYTF. In DNA, the CDR3 is TGTGCCAGCAGCTTAATTGGCGAAGGGGGCTACACCTTC. The V call is TRBV7-9, the J call TRBJ1-2, with no clear D. The V gene's germline CDR1 is SEHNR and CDR2 FQNEAQ (reference sequence). The CDR3 spans 13 residues. V was pared by 2 bases and J by 8 bases, with 12 bases between.

This chain connects TRBV11-3 to TRBJ2-5; the D call may be TRBD1 or TRBD2 (5 bases each). CDR3 length: 15 residues. Per the germline V gene, CDR1 is SGHNT and CDR2 is YENEEA. With 1 base removed from V and 4 bases from J, the gap between germline ends came to 13 bases. CDR3 sequence: CASSLGGSDRETQYF. The CDR3 DNA sequence: TGTGCCAGCAGCTTAGGGGGGTCCGATAGAGAGACCCAGTACTTC. The full variable domain, with the rest looked up from reference TRBV11-3 and TRBJ2-5, is EAGVVQSPRYKIIEKKQPVAFWCNPISGHNTLYWYLQNLGQGPELLIRYENEEAVDDSQLPKDRFSAERLKGVDSTLKIQPAELGDSAVYLCASSLGGSDRETQYFGPGTRLLVL.

The genes are TRBV4-2 and TRBJ2-3; no definite D call. The CDR3 is 15 amino acids. V lost 2 bases and J lost 6, with 15 bases in between. CDR1 LGHNA and CDR2 YNFKEQ come from the germline V gene. Written as DNA, the CDR3 is TGTGCCAGCAGCCAAAGTCCTATCGACGTTGATACGCAGTATTTT. Translating gives CASSQSPIDVDTQYF.

The chain uses TRBV18 and TRBJ1-2; perhaps TRBD1 as D (5 bases). CDR3 length equals 14 residues. Trimming shortened V by 1 base and J by 8 bases, and 14 bases separated the two germline ends. Germline V gives CDR1 KGHSH, CDR2 LQKENI. The CDR3 is CASSPLPREEGYTF. The CDR3 region has the DNA TGTGCCAGCTCACCACTCCCCAGGGAGGAAGGCTACACCTTC. Full variable domain (missing parts from reference TRBV18 and TRBJ1-2): NAGVMQNPRHLVRRRGQEARLRCSPMKGHSHVYWYRQLPEEGLKFMVYLQKENIIDESGMPKERFSAEFPKEGPSILRIQQVVRGDSAAYFCASSPLPREEGYTFGSGTRLTVV.

DNA for the CDR3: TGTGCCAGCAGGAGACAGGGATCCTACGAGCAGTACTTC. Amino acid sequence: CASRRQGSYEQYF. This chain connects TRBV6-5 to TRBJ2-5; 7 bases line up with TRBD1. Judging by the DNA end, TRBJ2-7 fits better; the J call may be wrong. Germline values: CDR1 MNHEY, CDR2 SVGAGI. The CDR3 covers 13 residues.

V is TRBV11-2 and J is TRBJ1-4; 12 bases map to TRBD1. In germline, CDR1 is SGHAT, CDR2 FQNNGV. CDR3 length: 18 amino acids. Trimming cost V 4 bases and J 4 bases; bases outside gene matches: 10. The CDR3 coding sequence is TGTGCCAGCAGCTCCTTCGGGGACAGGGGGCAAAATAATGAAAAACTGTTTTTT. This gives the protein CASSSFGDRGQNNEKLFF.

This clone was recorded once. The rearrangement links TRBV7-9 to TRBJ1-1; tentatively, D is TRBD1 (6 bases). V lost 0 bases to trimming and J lost 6 bases, with 8 bases between them. Germline-derived CDR1 and CDR2 are SEHNR and FQNEAQ (reference sequence). The CDR3 extends over 13 amino acids. CDR3: CASSLATGSEAFF. CDR3 DNA: TGTGCCAGCAGCTTAGCCACAGGGTCTGAAGCTTTCTTT.

The chain employs TRBV5-1 and TRBJ2-3, with no clear D. Germline V gene lookup returns CDR1 SGHRS and CDR2 YFSETQ. The length of the CDR3 is 14 residues. V was clipped by 0 bases and J by 0 bases, with 5 bases between them. The CDR3 reads CASSLGVSTDTQYF. CDR3 sequence (DNA): TGCGCCAGCAGCTTGGGAGTAAGCACAGATACGCAGTATTTT. The full variable domain, rest sourced from reference TRBV5-1 and TRBJ2-3, is KAGVTQTPRYLIKTRGQQVTLSCSPISGHRSVSWYQQTPGQGLQFLFEYFSETQRNKGNFPGRFSGRQFSNSRSEMNVSTLELGDSALYLCASSLGVSTDTQYFGPGTRLTVL.

The chain recombines TRBV18 with TRBJ1-1; possibly TRBD1 for D (5 bases). The germline gives CDR1 KGHSH, CDR2 LQKENI. This CDR3 has 16 residues. V was pared by 5 bases and J by 0 bases, with 16 bases between. The CDR3 DNA reads as TGTGCCAGCTCAAAACAGGAGCCCGAATTGAACACTGAAGCTTTCTTT. It yields the protein CASSKQEPELNTEAFF.

The gene calls are TRBV7-3 and TRBJ2-2; 7 bases align to TRBD1. The CDR3 has 18 residues. V gave up 5 bases and J gave up 4 bases; unmatched junction bases: 16. The germline V gene has CDR1 SGHTA and CDR2 FQGTGA. CDR3 amino acids: CASSRQGGRLGITGELFF. The CDR3 DNA reads as TGTGCCAGCAGCAGACAGGGCGGACGGCTTGGGATCACCGGGGAGCTGTTTTTT.

The chain uses TRBV6-1 and TRBJ2-3, with D possibly being TRBD2 (6 bases). This CDR3 is built from 18 residues. Germline V lookup: CDR1 MNHNS, CDR2 SASEGT. With 2 bases removed from V and 4 bases from J, the gap between germline ends came to 22 bases. CDR3 sequence reads: CASSESFVPGEFSDTQYF. DNA of the CDR3: TGTGCCAGCAGTGAAAGTTTCGTGCCGGGAGAGTTCTCAGATACGCAGTATTTT.

The chain joins TRBV7-9 to TRBJ2-1; D is uncertain. CDR1 is SEHNR, CDR2 FQNEAQ, per germline (reference sequence). V was trimmed by 5 bases and J by 10 bases, leaving 12 bases between them. CDR3 length: 12 residues. The CDR3 DNA reads TGTGCCAGCAGCCGCCCCCTAGGGGAGCAGTTCTTC. It codes for CASSRPLGEQFF.

This clone was seen just once. The chain carries TRBV7-2 and TRBJ2-2; D tentatively fits TRBD1 or TRBD2 (5 bases each). The V gene lost 3 bases and the J gene lost 4 bases, with 6 bases spanning the gap. CDR1 is SGHTA and CDR2 is FQGNSA in the germline V gene. The CDR3 is made up of 13 amino acids. The CDR3 is CASSFGGTGELFF. CDR3 DNA sequence: TGTGCCAGCAGCTTTGGGGGCACCGGGGAGCTGTTTTTT. Based on the CDR3 plus reference TRBV7-2 and TRBJ2-2, the full variable domain is GAGVSQSPSNKVTEKGKDVELRCDPISGHTALYWYRQSLGQGLEFLIYFQGNSAPDKSGLPSDRFSAERTGGSVSTLTIQRTQQEDSAVYLCASSFGGTGELFFGEGSRLTVL.

This chain joins TRBV5-6 and TRBJ1-6; D gene uncertain. V lost 2 bases and J lost 4, with 7 bases in between. CDR3 length equals 14 residues. Germline CDR1 is SGHDT and CDR2 is YYEEEE. The CDR3 loop is CASSFSAYNSPLHF. The CDR3 DNA follows: TGTGCCAGCAGCTTTTCCGCATATAATTCACCCCTCCACTTT.

The V and J genes are TRBV11-3 and TRBJ2-2; the D gene is possibly TRBD1 (6 bases). From germline, CDR1 is SGHNT and CDR2 YENEEA. Trimming stripped 10 bases from V and 1 base from J, with 7 bases between. CDR3 length: 12 amino acids. The CDR3 bases are TGTGCCACACAGGGGAACACCGGGGAGCTGTTTTTT. Translated, it gives CATQGNTGELFF.

The chain employs TRBV7-3 and TRBJ2-7; the match to TRBD2 covers 8 bases. The germline CDR1 and CDR2 sequences are SGHTA and FQGTGA. The V gene end was trimmed by 1 base and the J gene end by 4 bases; junction bases not matched to a gene: 6. The CDR3 spans 15 residues. As DNA, the CDR3 is TGTGCCAGCAGCTTAATTCCGGGGGGGCAGTACGAGCAGTACTTC. Its protein product is CASSLIPGGQYEQYF.

This rearrangement joins TRBV15 to TRBJ2-7, with D possibly called TRBD1 or TRBD2 (5 bases each). This CDR3 has 13 amino acids. V dropped 0 bases and J dropped 5 bases, with 8 bases sitting between them. In germline, CDR1 is LNHNV, CDR2 YYDKDF (reference sequence). The CDR3 region has the DNA TGTGCCACCAGCAGAGATAGAGGGGACGAGCAGTACTTC. Translating gives CATSRDRGDEQYF.

This clone was detected only a few times. The V gene is TRBV5-4, the J gene TRBJ2-1, with 7 bases lining up with TRBD1. The CDR3 runs 15 residues. V gave up 1 base and J gave up 4 bases; unmatched junction bases: 5. Germline V lookup: CDR1 SGHNT, CDR2 YYREEE (reference sequence). In nucleotides, the CDR3 is TGTGCCAGCAGCTTGAATCAGGGGGTTTACAATGAGCAGTTCTTC. The encoded protein is CASSLNQGVYNEQFF.